The next 18 T cell receptor beta chains were all read from a single sample in a study of blood T cell repertoires in COVID-19 (TCRdb year 2020). Library preparation was by the immunoSEQ multiplex PCR assay. TCRdb limited this immuneACCESS table to in-frame rearrangements with V and J called. A share of clones is missing; checked studies link under half to unresolved V genes, and the rest is unexplained. For this sample the table gives some 300,000 clones, of which about 90% were detected only once. 1.5% to 2% of the sample is held by the ten biggest clonotypes. The specimen sequenced was peripheral blood. The receptors were sampled from a woman aged 25-40 years with COVID-19, enrolled during active disease.

The chain is built from TRBV5-1 and TRBJ2-3, with D possibly being TRBD2 (7 bases). Germline CDR1 SGHRS, CDR2 YFSETQ. V was cut by 1 base and J by 1 base, with 10 bases left in between. The CDR3 sequence is 15 residues long. The CDR3 region is CASSLWGGRTDTQYF. CDR3 nucleotide sequence: TGCGCCAGCAGCTTGTGGGGGGGGCGCACAGATACGCAGTATTTT. Variable domain in full (rest from reference TRBV5-1 and TRBJ2-3): KAGVTQTPRYLIKTRGQQVTLSCSPISGHRSVSWYQQTPGQGLQFLFEYFSETQRNKGNFPGRFSGRQFSNSRSEMNVSTLELGDSALYLCASSLWGGRTDTQYFGPGTRLTVL.

The chain has TRBV7-6 and TRBJ2-1; 10 bases match TRBD2. V was pared by 5 bases and J by 3 bases, with 7 bases of the junction left unmatched. The CDR3 spans 16 residues. Germline CDR1 is SGHVS and CDR2 is FNYEAQ. For the CDR3, the DNA is TGTGCCAGCAGCCGTGGACTAGCGGATAACTACAATGAGCAGTTCTTC. Its translation is CASSRGLADNYNEQFF.

The gene calls are TRBV11-3 and TRBJ2-5; 8 bases are shared with TRBD2. The length of the CDR3 is 15 residues. V lost 2 bases, J lost 3 bases, and 5 bases stayed unmatched. The germline gives CDR1 SGHNT, CDR2 YENEEA. CDR3: CASSLMRGAKETQYF. The CDR3 DNA reads TGTGCCAGCAGCTTAATGCGGGGGGCCAAAGAGACCCAGTACTTC.

V usage is TRBV6-5 and J usage is TRBJ2-1, with a weak D call TRBD1 (6 bases). Germline CDR1 reads MNHEY; CDR2 reads SVGAGI. V was cut by 7 bases and J by 7 bases, with 20 bases left in between. The CDR3 spans 15 residues. CDR3 region: CASTQDRGYGNEQFF. CDR3 in DNA: TGTGCCAGCACCCAGGATAGGGGGTACGGAAATGAGCAGTTCTTC.

The chain uses TRBV19 and TRBJ1-5; TRBD1 is a possible D gene (6 bases). The V gene lost 3 bases and the J gene lost 4 bases, with 10 bases spanning the gap. There are 14 residues in the CDR3. CDR1 and CDR2 from the germline V gene are LNHDA and SQIVND (reference sequence). This CDR3 is CASSIWGPNQPQHF. The CDR3 DNA follows: TGTGCCAGTAGTATCTGGGGGCCAAATCAGCCCCAGCATTTT.

The DNA of the CDR3 is TGTGCCAGCAGTCGACAGCTCGAGCAGTACGTC. Encoded protein: CASSRQLEQYV. V gene TRBV2 combines with J gene TRBJ2-7, with a weak D call TRBD1 (5 bases). Germline CDR1 and CDR2: SNHLY and FYNNEI. The CDR3 loop spans 11 amino acids. V was clipped by 5 bases and J by 6 bases, with 8 bases between them.

The genes are TRBV10-2 and TRBJ1-1, with 10 bases matching TRBD1. V was pared by 3 bases and J by 7 bases, with 8 bases of the junction left unmatched. Germline CDR1 reads WSHSY; CDR2 reads SAAADI. The CDR3 extends over 15 amino acids. CDR3: CASSDFDRGRYEAFF. The CDR3 DNA follows: TGCGCCAGCAGTGACTTCGACAGGGGGCGTTATGAAGCTTTCTTT.

V gene TRBV5-5 combines with J gene TRBJ1-5, with no clear D. The V end lost 2 bases, the J end lost 3 bases, and 6 bases lay between the germline ends. Per germline, CDR1 SGHKS and CDR2 YYEKEE (reference sequence). The CDR3 loop spans 13 amino acids. CDR3 DNA sequence: TGTGCCAGCAGCTTACATGACAATCAGCCCCAGCATTTT. Protein: CASSLHDNQPQHF.

This clone was observed once. The chain uses TRBV5-6 and TRBJ1-2; 12 nucleotides agree with TRBD1. Germline V gives CDR1 SGHDT, CDR2 YYEEEE. The V segment lost 4 bases and the J segment 6 bases; nucleotides outside the gene matches: 10. The CDR3 has 16 amino acids. CDR3 nucleotides: TGTGCCAGCAGCGCGGGACAGGGGGCGCTTACGAATGGCTACACCTTC. Translated, it gives CASSAGQGALTNGYTF. Using reference TRBV5-6 and TRBJ1-2 for the parts outside the CDR3, the full variable domain is DAGVTQSPTHLIKTRGQQVTLRCSPKSGHDTVSWYQQALGQGPQFIFQYYEEEERQRGNFPDRFSGHQFPNYSSELNVNALLLGDSALYLCASSAGQGALTNGYTFGSGTRLTVV.

V is TRBV2 and J is TRBJ1-5; 9 nucleotides match TRBD1. Trimming took 6 bases from V and 5 from J; bases not matched to a gene: 8. In germline, CDR1 is SNHLY, CDR2 FYNNEI. The CDR3 totals 15 residues. The CDR3 spells CASRMGQGLYQPQHF. DNA for the CDR3: TGTGCCAGCAGGATGGGACAGGGCCTTTATCAGCCCCAGCATTTT. Combining the CDR3 with reference TRBV2 and TRBJ1-5 gives the whole variable domain EPEVTQTPSHQVTQMGQEVILRCVPISNHLYFYWYRQILGQKVEFLVSFYNNEISEKSEIFDDQFSVERPDGSNFTLKIRSTKLEDSAMYFCASRMGQGLYQPQHFGDGTRLSIL.

The chain employs TRBV4-3 and TRBJ1-1; D remains unclear. V was shortened by 1 base and J by 0 bases, with 9 bases between the two germline ends. The germline gives CDR1 LGHNA, CDR2 YSLEER. This CDR3 comprises 15 residues. The CDR3 coding sequence is TGCGCCAGCAGCCAAGCTTGGACTCTGAACACTGAAGCTTTCTTT. This codes for CASSQAWTLNTEAFF.

The chain links TRBV19 to TRBJ1-4; D is perhaps TRBD1 (5 bases). The CDR3 extends over 14 amino acids. Trimming removed 3 bases at V and 7 bases at J, with 12 bases between. Germline V gene data show CDR1 as LNHDA and CDR2 as SQIVND (reference sequence). CDR3 in amino acids: CASSIGQGVEKLFF. CDR3 sequence (DNA): TGTGCCAGTAGTATTGGTCAGGGCGTTGAAAAACTGTTTTTT.

The rearrangement links TRBV9 to TRBJ2-1, with 11 bases matching TRBD1. Germline lookup yields CDR1 SGDLS and CDR2 YYNGEE. This CDR3 is 16 amino acids long. V shed 3 bases and J 3 bases; nucleotides not matched to a gene: 5. CDR3 coding DNA: TGTGCCAGCAGCGAAAGGACAGGGGGCAGCTACAATGAGCAGTTCTTC. Encoded protein: CASSERTGGSYNEQFF.

This clone turned up a few times. V is TRBV9 and J is TRBJ1-4, with D perhaps TRBD1 (6 bases). Trimming stripped 2 bases from V and 4 bases from J, with 15 bases between. This CDR3 is 16 amino acids long. Germline lookup yields CDR1 SGDLS and CDR2 YYNGEE. The CDR3 DNA follows: TGTGCCAGCAGCGTCAGCTACAGGGCCTTTAATGAAAAACTGTTTTTT. Protein: CASSVSYRAFNEKLFF.

The chain employs TRBV7-8 and TRBJ1-2; D is perhaps TRBD1 (6 bases). Germline assignment: CDR1 SGHVS and CDR2 FQNEAQ. V dropped 4 bases and J dropped 4 bases, with 19 bases sitting between them. The CDR3 loop spans 16 amino acids. In DNA, the CDR3 is TGTGCCAGCAGCTCCCCCGGGGGGGCCCCAACCTATGGCTACACCTTC. Amino acids: CASSSPGGAPTYGYTF.

The gene calls are TRBV12-5 and TRBJ1-5, with D unresolved. Trimming removed 1 base from V and 4 bases from J, with 8 bases in between. CDR3 length: 14 residues. CDR1 is LGHNT and CDR2 is FRNRAP in the germline V gene. The CDR3 coding sequence is TGTGCTAGTGGTTTGGACAGCTTAAATCAGCCCCAGCATTTT. Translated: CASGLDSLNQPQHF. The full variable domain, rest sourced from reference TRBV12-5 and TRBJ1-5, is DARVTQTPRHKVTEMGQEVTMRCQPILGHNTVFWYRQTMMQGLELLAYFRNRAPLDDSGMPKDRFSAEMPDATLATLKIQPSEPRDSAVYFCASGLDSLNQPQHFGDGTRLSIL.

The V call is TRBV28, the J call TRBJ2-1; 8 bases line up with TRBD2. J lost 3 bases, V lost 9 bases, and 4 bases had no gene match. The germline gives CDR1 MDHEN, CDR2 SYDVKM. This CDR3 comprises 13 residues. The CDR3 bases are TGTGCCAGTAAAACTAGCGGCTACAATGAGCAGTTCTTC. This gives the protein CASKTSGYNEQFF.

This chain links TRBV12-3 or TRBV12-4 with TRBJ1-1; D is perhaps TRBD1 (6 bases). The CDR3 extends over 13 amino acids. V shed 2 bases and J shed 4 bases, with 8 bases lying between them. CDR3 sequence: CASSLQGSTEAFF. DNA for the CDR3: TGTGCCAGCAGTTTACAGGGGTCCACTGAAGCTTTCTTT.